What follows are 8 T cell receptor beta chains derived from one specimen sequenced in a study of blood T cell repertoires in COVID-19. TCRdb keeps only in-frame clones here, not all; method: immunoSEQ multiplex PCR. The sample shows roughly 130,000 clones, around 89% of them seen only once. Sequencing was performed on peripheral blood. The receptors were gathered from a human donor with COVID-19, enrolled during active disease. The donor label of this sample is uncertain.

The chain recombines TRBV19 with TRBJ1-5; a weak D match, TRBD1 (6 bases). CDR1 is LNHDA, CDR2 SQIVND, per germline (reference sequence). This CDR3 contains 16 residues. V gave up 8 bases and J gave up 2 bases, with 19 bases separating them. The DNA for the CDR3 is TGTGCCAGTCAACCCCGGGGAGGGGGGGGCAATCAGCCCCAGCATTTT. It translates to CASQPRGGGGNQPQHF. The variable domain in full, with the rest retrieved from reference TRBV19 and TRBJ1-5, is DGGITQSPKYLFRKEGQNVTLSCEQNLNHDAMYWYRQDPGQGLRLIYYSQIVNDFQKGDIAEGYSVSREKKESFPLTVTSAQKNPTAFYLCASQPRGGGGNQPQHFGDGTRLSIL.

The rearrangement links TRBV19 to TRBJ1-2; D gene ambiguous. The V gene's germline CDR1 is LNHDA and CDR2 SQIVND (reference sequence). The V end was cut by 5 bases, the J end by 0 bases, with 16 bases between. The CDR3 covers 16 residues. CDR3 in DNA: TGTGCCAGTAGTGAGGATGTTGACGGGACTAACTATGGCTACACCTTC. Its translation: CASSEDVDGTNYGYTF.

The V and J genes are TRBV4-1 and TRBJ1-4; D is possibly TRBD1 (6 bases). Trimming removed 0 bases at V and 5 bases at J, with 22 bases between. CDR3 size: 19 residues. Per the germline V gene, CDR1 is MGHRA and CDR2 is YSYEKL. CDR3 DNA: TGCGCCAGCAGCCAAGATCACAGGGATGTCTTGAAAGGGAATGAAAAACTGTTTTTT. It yields the protein CASSQDHRDVLKGNEKLFF.

This clone was seen at least ten times. Given a much more abundant clone one base away, this may be a read error. Other nucleotide sequences in the sample specify the same CDR3. This chain uses TRBV13 with TRBJ1-1, with D perhaps TRBD1 (5 bases). The V end was cut by 0 bases, the J end by 5 bases, with 13 bases between. The CDR3 extends over 15 amino acids. Germline V CDR1 and CDR2: PRHDT, FYEKMQ (reference sequence). The CDR3 reads CASSLGGPGGTEAFF. The CDR3 nucleotides read TGTGCCAGCAGCTTAGGGGGACCGGGGGGGACTGAAGCTTTCTTT.

This chain connects TRBV6-5 to TRBJ2-3; D remains ambiguous. The CDR3 spans 16 residues. V dropped 0 bases and J dropped 0 bases, with 10 bases sitting between them. The germline V gene encodes CDR1 MNHEY and CDR2 SVGAGI. CDR3 region: CASSYSLTPSTDTQYF. CDR3 DNA sequence: TGTGCCAGCAGTTACTCACTTACCCCTAGCACAGATACGCAGTATTTT.

The chain couples TRBV10-3 to TRBJ2-3; the D is unclear. V gave up 4 bases and J gave up 0 bases, with 5 bases separating them. The CDR3 has 13 amino acids. Germline V lookup: CDR1 ENHRY, CDR2 SYGVKD. Written as DNA, the CDR3 is TGTGCCATCAGTGTTGGCAGCACAGATACGCAGTATTTT. Encoded protein: CAISVGSTDTQYF.

The chain is built from TRBV5-4 and TRBJ2-3, with 9 bases aligning to TRBD1. CDR3 length: 15 residues. J gave up 4 bases and V 4 bases, and 7 bases lay outside the gene matches. Germline V gene data show CDR1 as SGHNT and CDR2 as YYREEE (reference sequence). The CDR3 reads CASSKNRGLADTQYF. CDR3 nucleotides: TGTGCCAGCAGCAAGAACAGGGGGCTGGCAGATACGCAGTATTTT.

The chain links TRBV7-9 to TRBJ1-6; no reliable D call. Germline CDR1 and CDR2: SEHNR and FQNEAQ (reference sequence). CDR3 length: 14 amino acids. V dropped 3 bases and J dropped 7 bases, with 10 bases sitting between them. The CDR3 DNA reads TGTGCCAGCAGCTTGGTTGACGGGAATTCACCCCTCCACTTT. It encodes CASSLVDGNSPLHF. Full variable domain (missing parts from reference TRBV7-9 and TRBJ1-6): DTGVSQNPRHKITKRGQNVTFRCDPISEHNRLYWYRQTLGQGPEFLTYFQNEAQLEKSRLLSDRFSAERPKGSFSTLEIQRTEQGDSAMYLCASSLVDGNSPLHFGNGTRLTVT.